Each of the 26 T cell receptor beta chains below was sequenced from the same sample in a study of T-cell reconstitution after alpha-beta-depleted transplantation in children. As it was prepared, the TCRbeta library received unique molecular identifiers. TCRdb re-called the PCR reads with MiXCR, one entry per CDR3 protein. The repertoire consists of 900,000 or so distinct CDR3 sequences, with about 16% occurring once and the leading ten covering approximately 5%. The sample was PBMCs, mostly from graft donor cells, taken 360 days after TCRalphabeta/CD19-depleted stem cell transplant. These receptor sequences come from a male patient younger than 18 who had a stem cell transplant for acute lymphoblastic leukemia, so the T cells may come from the graft donor.

CDR3: CASSLEGRENREAFF. CDR3 DNA sequence: TGTGCCAGCAGCTTAGAAGGGCGGGAGAACAGGGAGGCTTTCTTT. The chain links TRBV7-9 to TRBJ1-1, with a possible D match to TRBD1 (6 bases). The length of the CDR3 is 15 residues. Looked up from germline, CDR1 is SEHNR and CDR2 is FQNEAQ (reference sequence). The V end was cut by 1 base, the J end by 11 bases, with 20 bases between.

V is TRBV5-6 and J is TRBJ2-1; 7 positions agree with TRBD1. After removal of 4 bases from V and 3 bases from J, the junction contained 7 bases not matched to a gene. Germline-derived CDR1 and CDR2 are SGHDT and YYEEEE. This CDR3 region has 15 residues. The CDR3 reads CASSPDRPLYNEQFF. The CDR3 DNA reads TGTGCCAGCAGCCCGGACAGGCCCCTCTACAATGAGCAGTTCTTC.

This clonotype occurred many times. The gene calls are TRBV7-9 and TRBJ2-1, with 11 bases fitting TRBD2. Germline CDR1 reads SEHNR; CDR2 reads FQNEAQ (reference sequence). The CDR3 is 16 amino acids. Losses at the gene ends were 5 bases for V and 6 bases for J; bases not matched to a gene: 9. The CDR3 loop reads CASSKLAGGTVNEQFF. CDR3 nucleotide sequence: TGTGCCAGCAGCAAATTAGCGGGAGGGACGGTCAATGAGCAGTTCTTC.

The rearrangement joins TRBV7-9 to TRBJ1-1; 7 bases fit TRBD1. The germline CDR1 and CDR2 sequences are SEHNR and FQNEAQ (reference sequence). The CDR3 spans 14 residues. V trimming: 3 bases; J trimming: 4 bases; junction bases outside the gene matches: 5. CDR3 amino acids: CASSFGRTGTEAFF. The DNA for the CDR3 is TGTGCCAGCAGCTTCGGAAGGACAGGCACTGAAGCTTTCTTT.

This clonotype occurred a few times. The chain uses TRBV5-5 and TRBJ1-1, with a possible D match to TRBD1 (5 bases). Germline V CDR1 and CDR2: SGHKS, YYEKEE (reference sequence). The CDR3 runs 15 residues. V was pared by 0 bases and J by 0 bases, with 9 bases between. The CDR3 loop is CASSLEGRMNTEAFF. CDR3 bases: TGTGCCAGCAGCTTGGAGGGACGGATGAACACTGAAGCTTTCTTT.

This clonotype was recorded at least ten times. V and J are TRBV20-1 and TRBJ2-3, with D uncertain. This CDR3 spans 14 amino acids. The V and J ends lost 6 bases and 0 bases respectively, with 13 bases between them. Germline-derived CDR1 and CDR2 are DFQATT and SNEGSKA (reference sequence). The chain's CDR3 is CSAPNGESTDTQYF. As DNA, the CDR3 is TGCAGTGCCCCGAATGGGGAAAGCACAGATACGCAGTATTTT.

This chain links TRBV20-1 with TRBJ2-7; perhaps TRBD2 as D (5 bases). Trimming took 5 bases from V and 7 from J, leaving 18 bases between them. The V gene's germline CDR1 is DFQATT and CDR2 SNEGSKA (reference sequence). The CDR3 runs 13 residues. Written as DNA, the CDR3 is TGCAGTGCTGCGGCGGGTACCTACTGGGAGCAGTACTTC. The encoded protein is CSAAAGTYWEQYF.

This clonotype showed up many times. The rearrangement joins TRBV7-7 to TRBJ2-1; 7 positions match TRBD1. This CDR3 contains 15 residues. V lost 4 bases to trimming and J lost 0 bases; unmatched junction nucleotides: 3. Germline CDR1 is SSHAT and CDR2 is FNYEAQ (reference sequence). The CDR3 reads CASSSGQSSYNEQFF. The DNA of the CDR3 is TGTGCCAGCAGCTCGGGACAGAGCTCCTACAATGAGCAGTTCTTC.

The chain employs TRBV7-9 and TRBJ2-1; either TRBD1 or TRBD2 may supply D (5 bases each). The length of the CDR3 is 16 residues. Germline V gene lookup returns CDR1 SEHNR and CDR2 FQNEAQ (reference sequence). Trimming took 6 bases from V and 5 from J, leaving 20 bases between them. The CDR3 bases are TGTGCCAGCAGGTACAGTTGGGGGAGTAAGGACAATGAGCAGTTCTTC. This gives the protein CASRYSWGSKDNEQFF. Full variable domain (remainder filled in from reference TRBV7-9 and TRBJ2-1): DTGVSQNPRHKITKRGQNVTFRCDPISEHNRLYWYRQTLGQGPEFLTYFQNEAQLEKSRLLSDRFSAERPKGSFSTLEIQRTEQGDSAMYLCASRYSWGSKDNEQFFGPGTRLTVL.

The chain recombines TRBV6-5 with TRBJ2-1; no definite D call. The CDR3 contains 11 residues. Per germline, CDR1 MNHEY and CDR2 SVGAGI. V was cut by 9 bases and J by 5 bases, with 8 bases left in between. CDR3 amino acids: CARRIDNEQFF. For the CDR3, the DNA is TGTGCCAGAAGAATTGACAATGAGCAGTTCTTC.

This clonotype was seen only a few times. The gene calls are TRBV29-1 and TRBJ2-3, with D tentatively TRBD1 or TRBD2 (5 bases each). Germline V CDR1 and CDR2: SQVTM, ANQGSEA. V gave up 3 bases and J gave up 4 bases, with 17 bases separating them. The CDR3 contains 15 residues. The CDR3 protein is CSVDQGLRGPDTQYF. The CDR3 nucleotides read TGCAGCGTTGATCAGGGCCTTCGGGGCCCAGATACGCAGTATTTT.

The chain is built from TRBV5-1 and TRBJ2-5; no definite D call. Trimming pared 5 bases from V and 4 bases from J, leaving 12 bases between. This CDR3 contains 13 residues. Germline V lookup: CDR1 SGHRS, CDR2 YFSETQ. The CDR3 DNA is TGCGCCAGCAGAATCGCCGGACCAGAGACCCAGTACTTC. Protein product: CASRIAGPETQYF.

This chain uses TRBV27 with TRBJ2-3; 7 bases align to TRBD2. The CDR3 runs 16 residues. Unmatched junction bases numbered 11, after V lost 6 bases and J lost 2 bases. Germline V lookup: CDR1 MNHEY, CDR2 SMNVEV (reference sequence). The CDR3 nucleotides read TGTGCCAGCAGAAAGACTAGCACCAGAAACACAGATACGCAGTATTTT. Translating it yields CASRKTSTRNTDTQYF.

This clonotype was detected many times. The chain links TRBV24-1 to TRBJ2-1; no definite D call. In germline, CDR1 is KGHDR, CDR2 SFDVKD. The CDR3 sequence is 15 residues long. V lost 1 base to trimming and J lost 6 bases, with 12 bases between them. This chain's CDR3 is CATSDFRLVGNEQFF. CDR3 nucleotide sequence: TGTGCCACCAGTGATTTTCGGCTAGTGGGCAATGAGCAGTTCTTC.

This clonotype has a handful of counts. The gene calls are TRBV27 and TRBJ1-4, with a tentative D call TRBD1 (5 bases). Per germline, CDR1 MNHEY and CDR2 SMNVEV (reference sequence). The CDR3 runs to 14 residues. Trimming removed 4 bases from V and 1 base from J, with 7 bases in between. The CDR3, as DNA: TGTGCCAGCAGTTGGAGGGGAACTAATGAAAAACTGTTTTTT. Residues: CASSWRGTNEKLFF.

This clonotype was seen repeatedly, ten times or more. The chain links TRBV12-3 or TRBV12-4 to TRBJ2-7, with 15 nucleotides matching TRBD2. CDR3 length: 17 amino acids. The junction had 10 bases not matched to a gene; V was cut back by 4 bases and J by 6 bases. CDR3 sequence: CASSSPGLAGGGIEQYF. The CDR3 DNA reads as TGTGCCAGCAGTTCCCCGGGACTAGCGGGAGGAGGTATCGAGCAGTACTTC.

This chain connects TRBV5-5 to TRBJ1-5; D unclear. Deletions cut 2 bases from V and 5 bases from J, with 11 bases between. This CDR3 has 14 residues. Germline loops: CDR1 SGHKS, CDR2 YYEKEE (reference sequence). DNA of the CDR3: TGTGCCAGCAGCTTTGGGGAATCCTATCAGCCCCAGCATTTT. It codes for CASSFGESYQPQHF.

This clonotype was recorded a few times. V usage is TRBV5-6 and J usage is TRBJ2-2; D perhaps matches TRBD1 (6 bases). The V end was cut by 0 bases, the J end by 1 base, with 10 bases between. This CDR3 contains 16 residues. Germline CDR1 is SGHDT and CDR2 is YYEEEE. Here the CDR3 reads CASSLEPRGNTGELFF. The CDR3 region has the DNA TGTGCCAGCAGCTTGGAACCCAGGGGGAACACCGGGGAGCTGTTTTTT.

This chain uses TRBV9 with TRBJ2-1; D remains ambiguous. Germline V lookup: CDR1 SGDLS, CDR2 YYNGEE. V dropped 3 bases and J dropped 9 bases, with 13 bases sitting between them. The length of the CDR3 is 13 residues. The CDR3 nucleotides are TGTGCCAGCAGCGGGCGAGAGACTGGTGAGCAGTTCTTC. Its translation is CASSGRETGEQFF. Based on the CDR3 plus reference TRBV9 and TRBJ2-1, the full variable domain is DSGVTQTPKHLITATGQRVTLRCSPRSGDLSVYWYQQSLDQGLQFLIQYYNGEERAKGNILERFSAQQFPDLHSELNLSSLELGDSALYFCASSGRETGEQFFGPGTRLTVL.

This clonotype was seen at least ten times. V and J are TRBV7-2 and TRBJ2-1, with D possibly being TRBD2 (6 bases). The germline gives CDR1 SGHTA, CDR2 FQGNSA. The V end lost 3 bases, the J end lost 0 bases, and 9 bases lay between the germline ends. There are 15 residues in the CDR3. As DNA, the CDR3 is TGTGCCAGCAGCTTGGGACTTCCCTCCTACAATGAGCAGTTCTTC. Translated: CASSLGLPSYNEQFF.

This chain connects TRBV5-6 to TRBJ2-7; TRBD2 might be the D (6 bases). V gave up 3 bases and J gave up 1 base, with 23 bases separating them. The length of the CDR3 is 18 residues. CDR1 SGHDT and CDR2 YYEEEE come from the germline V gene. Here the CDR3 reads CASSWTRDSGWGSYEQYF. Here the CDR3 DNA reads TGTGCCAGCAGCTGGACTCGGGACTCCGGATGGGGTTCCTACGAGCAGTACTTC.

In regard to this clonotype: Possible read error: a much larger clone is one base away. This chain joins TRBV15 and TRBJ2-5; D possibly corresponds to TRBD2 (6 bases). The CDR3 runs to 18 residues. Germline lookup yields CDR1 LNHNV and CDR2 YYDKDF (reference sequence). CDR3 amino acids: CGTRSQREGDWYQETQYF. DNA of the CDR3: TGTGGCACCAGGAGTCAACGGGAAGGGGACTGGTACCAAGAGACCCAGTACTTC.

The sample holds a few counts of this clonotype. CDR3 sequence reads: CASSLRQLNTGELFF. The CDR3 DNA is TGCGCCAGCAGCTTGCGGCAATTGAACACCGGGGAGCTGTTTTTT. The chain uses TRBV5-1 and TRBJ2-2; D gene unclear. With 1 base removed from V and 1 base from J, the gap between germline ends came to 8 bases. This CDR3 contains 15 residues. Germline V gene lookup returns CDR1 SGHRS and CDR2 YFSETQ.

The genes are TRBV21-1 and TRBJ2-1; TRBD1 is the table's D call and was not checked against the DNA. TRBV21-1 is shown as a pseudogene. The CDR3 has 16 amino acids. The CDR3 DNA is TGTGCCAGCAGCAAAAGGCCCCCCCACAGGGGCAATGAGCAGTTCTTC. This encodes CASSKRPPHRGNEQFF.

This clonotype was observed a few times. V and J are TRBV12-3 or TRBV12-4 and TRBJ1-4; no definite D call. This CDR3 region has 14 residues. V was clipped by 1 base and J by 8 bases, with 11 bases between them. CDR3 region: CASSLGPKREKLFF. CDR3 bases: TGTGCCAGCAGTTTAGGTCCCAAGAGGGAAAAACTGTTTTTT.

This clonotype was seen only a few times. This chain uses TRBV19 with TRBJ1-5, with D perhaps matching TRBD1 (6 bases). The V gene lost 1 base and the J gene lost 6 bases, with 13 bases spanning the gap. The CDR3 contains 15 residues. The germline V gene encodes CDR1 LNHDA and CDR2 SQIVND (reference sequence). This CDR3 reads CASSIGPGAFQPQHF. The CDR3 region has the DNA TGTGCCAGTAGTATAGGGCCAGGGGCCTTTCAGCCCCAGCATTTT.